This T cell receptor beta chain was documented in a study of neoadjuvant anti-PD-1 for oral cavity cancer. The wider study: Patients without progression got a fourth dose around day 43.

The sample's time point: after neoadjuvant nivolumab, at surgical resection. Stage II-IVA oral cavity squamous cell carcinoma was new and untreated by systemic or radiation therapy. Libraries were prepared by immunoSEQ multiplex PCR; TCRdb keeps only in-frame clonotypes and omits some of them. The table lists more than 13,000 clones, around 74% of them singletons, with over 2% in the top ten. This CDR3 contains 15 residues. V shed 8 bases and J 0 bases; nucleotides not matched to a gene: 9. CDR1 MNHNY and CDR2 SVGAGI come from the germline V gene (reference sequence). Sequencing was performed on PBMCs, taken after nivolumab (anti-PD-1) treatment. This sequence joins TRBV6-6 and TRBJ1-1; 7 positions match TRBD1. This TCR came from a person between 40 and 79 years old with oral cavity squamous cell carcinoma. CDR3 sequence reads: CASRETGIMNTEAFF. The CDR3 DNA is TGTGCCAGCCGAGAGACAGGGATCATGAACACTGAAGCTTTCTTT.